What follows are 10 T cell receptor beta chains derived from one specimen sequenced in a study of Graves' ophthalmopathy and Graves' hyperthyroidism. RNA transcripts were the template, and TCR beta CDR3 regions were amplified from them. RT-PCR in the first round used HTBI primers; a second-round multiplex PCR followed. TCRdb recomputed calls from the multiplex PCR reads with MiXCR, one row per CDR3 protein. Of around 670,000 distinct CDR3 sequences listed, 40% are singletons. The material sequenced was peripheral blood. Every receptor here comes from an adult man with Graves' ophthalmopathy.

A remark on this clonotype: Since no conserved phenylalanine or tryptophan closes the CDR3, a read error is the likely cause. The DNA is omitted, as the CDR3 cannot be located on it reliably, and the CDR3 follows TCRdb's listing. V is TRBV7-9 and J is TRBJ2-2. The CDR3 length is 9 residues, termini included. Germline CDR1 reads SEHNR; CDR2 reads FQNEAQ (reference sequence). Here the CDR3 reads CASSLSLLG.

This chain connects TRBV30 to TRBJ1-1; tentative D call: TRBD1 (5 bases). V was trimmed by 3 bases and J by 11 bases, leaving 16 bases between them. This CDR3 has 12 residues. CDR1 is GTSNPN, CDR2 SVGIG, per germline (reference sequence). In DNA, the CDR3 is TGTGCCTGGAGAATTTCGGGAGGGGAGGCTTTCTTT. As protein: CAWRISGGEAFF.

V usage is TRBV7-9 and J usage is TRBJ2-2; D might be TRBD1 (5 bases). The CDR3 length is 12 residues. V was trimmed by 2 bases and J by 7 bases, leaving 5 bases between them. Germline CDR1 reads SEHNR; CDR2 reads FQNEAQ (reference sequence). The CDR3 here is CASSLQGGELFF. CDR3 bases: TGTGCCAGCAGCTTACAGGGCGGGGAGCTGTTTTTT.

This clonotype has at least ten counts. The gene calls are TRBV29-1 and TRBJ1-1; a possible D gene is TRBD1 (5 bases). The CDR3 has 14 amino acids. V lost 3 bases to trimming and J lost 5 bases, with 16 bases between them. The V gene's germline CDR1 is SQVTM and CDR2 ANQGSEA. The CDR3 DNA is TGCAGCGTTGAGAGGACACGAGACGCAACTGAAGCTTTCTTT. This translates into CSVERTRDATEAFF.

Notes on this clonotype: A much larger clone is a single base away; this may be a read error. V usage is TRBV7-9 and J usage is TRBJ1-4; maybe TRBD1 (5 bases). This CDR3 is 15 amino acids long. The germline V gene encodes CDR1 SEHNR and CDR2 FQNEAQ (reference sequence). Trimming cost V 5 bases and J 7 bases, with 17 bases left between them. The DNA for the CDR3 is TGTGCCAGCAGCCTGAGGGCAGGGTTGGGTGAAAAACTGTTTTTT. It encodes CASSLRAGLGEKLFF.

To note about this clonotype: The junction and the germline gene differ at one end; a read error may be behind it. This chain joins TRBV19 and TRBJ1-2; D uncertain. Germline V gene sequence: CDR1 LNHDA, CDR2 SQIVND (reference sequence). This CDR3 has 11 residues. The CDR3 bases are TGTGCCAGCAGTGCGAACTATGGCCACACCTTC. Translation: CASSANYGHTF.

This clonotype was picked up many times. Germline and junction disagree at one end, which may indicate a read error. The chain has TRBV10-3 and TRBJ1-1, with D unclear. Germline lookup yields CDR1 ENHRY and CDR2 SYGVKD. There are 14 residues in the CDR3. The CDR3, as DNA: TGTGCCAGCAGTAAGGGTCGAACGAACACTGAAGCTTTCTTT. Protein product: CASSKGRTNTEAFF.

Ten or more counts support this clonotype. J is TRBJ2-2 and V is TRBV25-1; 8 bases map to TRBD2. The CDR3 loop spans 16 amino acids. CDR1 and CDR2 from the germline V gene are MGHDK and SYGVNS. Unmatched junction bases numbered 6, after V lost 3 bases and J lost 3 bases. In DNA form, the CDR3 reads TGTGCCAGCAGTGATGTCGGGGGGGCGGACACCGGGGAGCTGTTTTTT. It yields the protein CASSDVGGADTGELFF.

This chain joins TRBV7-2 and TRBJ2-3; 9 nucleotides line up with TRBD2. CDR1 is SGHTA, CDR2 FQGNSA, per germline. Germline trimming cut 0 bases from V and 9 bases from J; bases unmatched to any gene: 7. The CDR3 is 15 amino acids. CDR3 sequence (DNA): TGTGCCAGCAGCTTAGCCGGGGCGGGAGGGGGGACGCAGTATTTT. Protein: CASSLAGAGGGTQYF.

The chain uses TRBV9 and TRBJ1-4, with D uncertain. CDR3 size: 14 residues. V lost 7 bases to trimming and J lost 4 bases, with 14 bases between them. CDR1 is SGDLS and CDR2 is YYNGEE in the germline V gene. DNA for the CDR3: TGTGCCAGCTCATTCGACACAATTAATGAAAAACTGTTTTTT. Protein: CASSFDTINEKLFF.